These 31 T cell receptor beta chains were sequenced from one sample in a study of T cell repertoires in cytomegalovirus infection. Using its own MiXCR run on the reads, TCRdb lists one record per CDR3 protein. The data hold tens of thousands of distinct CDR3 sequences, with 20% observed a single time. Their antigen targets remain unknown. Sequencing used PBMCs, sequenced either directly or after in vitro stimulation (not recorded which). These receptors came from a human donor in good health (CMV status not recorded). Some clones in this sample may be carry-over from other donors' samples.

This clonotype was seen more than once but under ten times. The V call is TRBV5-1, the J call TRBJ1-1, with a tentative D call TRBD1 (5 bases). Germline lookup yields CDR1 SGHRS and CDR2 YFSETQ. The CDR3 is 17 amino acids. Trimming pared 4 bases from V and 6 bases from J, leaving 25 bases between. CDR3 nucleotides: TGCGCCAGCAGCCGCTTAGGTTGGGAGGGCTTGGGGGCTGAAGCTTTCTTT. It encodes CASSRLGWEGLGAEAFF. Together with reference TRBV5-1 and TRBJ1-1, the CDR3 gives the full variable domain: KAGVTQTPRYLIKTRGQQVTLSCSPISGHRSVSWYQQTPGQGLQFLFEYFSETQRNKGNFPGRFSGRQFSNSRSEMNVSTLELGDSALYLCASSRLGWEGLGAEAFFGQGTRLTVV.

This clonotype has more than one count but fewer than ten. The chain links TRBV4-1 to TRBJ1-5; 9 nucleotides line up with TRBD1. The V gene's germline CDR1 is MGHRA and CDR2 YSYEKL. V lost 2 bases and J lost 0; bases outside the gene matches: 11. This CDR3 is built from 19 residues. In nucleotides, the CDR3 is TGCGCCAGCAGCCAACCGCGGGACAGGGCCCTCTATAGCAATCAGCCCCAGCATTTT. Translation: CASSQPRDRALYSNQPQHF.

This clonotype appeared a few times. The chain is built from TRBV23-1 and TRBJ1-5; unclear D gene. TRBV23-1 carries the ORF label, with uncertain function. The ends were cut back, 0 bases at V and 4 bases at J, with 7 bases in the middle. The CDR3 covers 14 residues. CDR3 sequence (DNA): TGCGCCAGCAGTCAATCGAGTGTTAATCAGCCCCAGCATTTT. This sequence encodes CASSQSSVNQPQHF.

This clonotype was seen ten or more times. Here the CDR3 DNA reads TGTGCCAGCAGCTTGGGGACAGGATCTTTCACAGATACGCAGTATTTT. It codes for CASSLGTGSFTDTQYF. This chain connects TRBV7-2 to TRBJ2-3; 8 bases match TRBD1. V lost 3 bases, J lost 2 bases, and 7 bases stayed unmatched. Per the germline V gene, CDR1 is SGHTA and CDR2 is FQGNSA. The CDR3 sequence is 16 residues long.

The J gene is TRBJ1-3, the V gene TRBV6-5; D gene ambiguous. Trimming left V 2 bases short and J 3 bases short, with 11 bases between. The CDR3 is 15 residues long. The germline CDR1 and CDR2 sequences are MNHEY and SVGAGI. The CDR3: CASSYGDTVGNTIYF. CDR3 DNA: TGTGCCAGCAGTTACGGGGATACTGTTGGAAACACCATATATTTT.

This clonotype was counted once. The chain uses TRBV18 and TRBJ2-7, with TRBD1 matching over 8 bases. With 4 bases clipped from V and 3 bases from J, the junction kept 11 bases outside the gene matches. The germline CDR1 and CDR2 sequences are KGHSH and LQKENI. The CDR3 sequence is 16 residues long. The CDR3, as DNA: TGTGCCAGCTCACAACGGACAGGGCGAGGGGACTACGAGCAGTACTTC. This translates into CASSQRTGRGDYEQYF.

As to this clonotype: At one of its ends the junction is not consistent with the germline gene, which may arise from a read error. The V gene is TRBV6-2 or TRBV6-3, the J gene TRBJ2-7, with 9 bases fitting TRBD2. Germline V CDR1 and CDR2: MNHEY, SVGEGT. The CDR3 loop spans 15 amino acids. The CDR3 nucleotides read TGTGCCAGCAGTCCAATCCGGGGACTAGCTCGTCACTACCACTTC. Its translation is CASSPIRGLARHYHF.

CDR3 coding DNA: TGTGCCAGTAGACCCCTAGCCTCGGCAGATACGCAGTATTTT. Translation gives CASRPLASADTQYF. The genes are TRBV19 and TRBJ2-3; perhaps TRBD2 as D (5 bases). Trimming cost V 6 bases and J 4 bases, with 14 bases left between them. In germline, CDR1 is LNHDA, CDR2 SQIVND (reference sequence). The CDR3 is 14 amino acids. Drawing the rest from reference TRBV19 and TRBJ2-3, the complete variable domain is DGGITQSPKYLFRKEGQNVTLSCEQNLNHDAMYWYRQDPGQGLRLIYYSQIVNDFQKGDIAEGYSVSREKKESFPLTVTSAQKNPTAFYLCASRPLASADTQYFGPGTRLTVL.

This clonotype was recorded many times. This rearrangement joins TRBV7-2 to TRBJ2-3; 8 bases agree with TRBD2. The V gene's germline CDR1 is SGHTA and CDR2 FQGNSA. The length of the CDR3 is 16 residues. The trim removed 10 bases at V and 3 bases at J, leaving 15 bases unmatched. CDR3 in amino acids: CATREVTGGPTDTQYF. The CDR3 bases are TGTGCCACCCGAGAGGTCACGGGAGGGCCAACAGATACGCAGTATTTT.

This clonotype was counted ten times or more. The chain uses TRBV10-3 and TRBJ1-1; D gene ambiguous. The V gene lost 6 bases and the J gene lost 6 bases, with 23 bases spanning the gap. The CDR3 is made up of 16 amino acids. Germline V gene sequence: CDR1 ENHRY, CDR2 SYGVKD. CDR3 loop: CAISEMDLPGGAEAFF. CDR3 in DNA: TGTGCCATCAGCGAGATGGACCTCCCGGGCGGGGCTGAAGCTTTCTTT.

The V gene is TRBV2, the J gene TRBJ2-3; 7 nucleotides line up with TRBD2. This CDR3 comprises 16 residues. Germline loops: CDR1 SNHLY, CDR2 FYNNEI. J gave up 1 base and V 8 bases, and 12 bases lay outside the gene matches. CDR3 DNA sequence: TGTGCCAGCGAAGAAGGGAGGGCCCTCGGCACAGATACGCAGTATTTT. This codes for CASEEGRALGTDTQYF.

This clonotype appeared a few times. The chain combines TRBV10-3 with TRBJ2-5; 8 bases fit TRBD2. There are 13 residues in the CDR3. V lost 8 bases and J lost 4; bases outside the gene matches: 6. Germline CDR1 and CDR2: ENHRY and SYGVKD. The CDR3 is CAIRGGPGETQYF. The CDR3 bases are TGTGCCATCCGGGGGGGGCCCGGAGAGACCCAGTACTTC.

This clonotype has a handful of counts. The rearrangement uses TRBV7-9 and TRBJ2-1; D gene unclear. This CDR3 is built from 16 residues. Looked up from germline, CDR1 is SEHNR and CDR2 is FQNEAQ (reference sequence). V dropped 3 bases and J dropped 0 bases, with 12 bases sitting between them. DNA of the CDR3: TGTGCCAGCAGCTTGACAACAGCTAGCTCCTACAATGAGCAGTTCTTC. As protein: CASSLTTASSYNEQFF.

The chain joins TRBV7-9 to TRBJ2-3; 10 positions agree with TRBD2. The CDR3 extends over 16 amino acids. Germline values: CDR1 SEHNR, CDR2 FQNEAQ (reference sequence). The V segment lost 5 bases and the J segment 4 bases; nucleotides outside the gene matches: 9. The chain's CDR3 is CASSRQREGRADTQYF. The DNA for the CDR3 is TGTGCCAGCAGCCGCCAGCGGGAGGGCCGCGCAGATACGCAGTATTTT.

This clonotype has just a few counts. The genes are TRBV11-2 and TRBJ1-2; D unclear. The germline V gene encodes CDR1 SGHAT and CDR2 FQNNGV. V shed 4 bases and J shed 2 bases, with 5 bases lying between them. The CDR3 length is 12 residues. The DNA for the CDR3 is TGTGCCAGCAGCTACTCGAACTATGGCTACACCTTC. Translating it yields CASSYSNYGYTF. The full variable domain, its missing parts supplied by reference TRBV11-2 and TRBJ1-2, is EAGVAQSPRYKIIEKRQSVAFWCNPISGHATLYWYQQILGQGPKLLIQFQNNGVVDDSQLPKDRFSAERLKGVDSTLKIQPAKLEDSAVYLCASSYSNYGYTFGSGTRLTVV.

The chain combines TRBV10-3 with TRBJ1-3, with a weak D call TRBD1 (6 bases). This CDR3 is built from 16 residues. The germline CDR1 and CDR2 sequences are ENHRY and SYGVKD. V lost 4 bases, J lost 2 bases, and 15 bases lay in between. The chain's CDR3 is CAISANTGSPGNTIYF. In DNA form, the CDR3 reads TGTGCCATCAGTGCGAACACAGGGTCTCCTGGAAACACCATATATTTT.

This chain joins TRBV4-1 and TRBJ2-1; TRBD1 might be the D (6 bases). V was pared by 3 bases and J by 0 bases, with 9 bases between. CDR1 is MGHRA, CDR2 YSYEKL, per germline. The CDR3 loop spans 15 amino acids. The CDR3 DNA reads as TGCGCCAGCAGCCAGACAGGTCCCTCCTACAATGAGCAGTTCTTC. This codes for CASSQTGPSYNEQFF.

This clonotype was picked up a small number of times. This chain joins TRBV6-1 and TRBJ2-3; D possibly corresponds to TRBD2 (5 bases). The germline V gene encodes CDR1 MNHNS and CDR2 SASEGT. V was pared by 3 bases and J by 0 bases, with 7 bases between. The CDR3 length is 14 residues. The CDR3 protein is CASSERVSTDTQYF. CDR3 nucleotide sequence: TGTGCCAGCAGTGAGAGGGTTAGCACAGATACGCAGTATTTT.

This clonotype was observed once. The V call is TRBV2, the J call TRBJ1-6, with a weak D call TRBD1 (6 bases). From germline, CDR1 is SNHLY and CDR2 FYNNEI. The CDR3 is 14 amino acids. V was clipped by 4 bases and J by 7 bases, with 11 bases between them. DNA for the CDR3: TGTGCCAGCAGTGTCAGGGGCGAAAATTCACCCCTCCACTTT. Translation: CASSVRGENSPLHF.

CDR3 in DNA: TGTGCCAGCAGCGGTTTAAGGGGGCCTGGCACAGATACGCAGTATTTT. Protein sequence: CASSGLRGPGTDTQYF. The chain employs TRBV7-9 and TRBJ2-3; 7 positions match TRBD1. Germline assignment: CDR1 SEHNR and CDR2 FQNEAQ (reference sequence). Unmatched junction bases numbered 9, after V lost 5 bases and J lost 1 base. The length of the CDR3 is 16 residues.

This clonotype was picked up many times. J is TRBJ2-2 and V is TRBV28, with D hard to call. Germline V lookup: CDR1 MDHEN, CDR2 SYDVKM. V lost 2 bases to trimming and J lost 6 bases, with 7 bases between them. CDR3 length equals 13 residues. The CDR3 here is CASSLTPPGELFF. The CDR3 coding sequence is TGTGCCAGCAGTTTAACCCCCCCCGGGGAGCTGTTTTTT. Full variable domain (remainder filled in from reference TRBV28 and TRBJ2-2): DVKVTQSSRYLVKRTGEKVFLECVQDMDHENMFWYRQDPGLGLRLIYFSYDVKMKEKGDIPEGYSVSREKKERFSLILESASTNQTSMYLCASSLTPPGELFFGEGSRLTVL.

This clonotype was seen a handful of times. The V and J genes are TRBV20-1 and TRBJ1-1; TRBD1 aligns across 7 bases. This CDR3 comprises 13 residues. The junction had 5 bases not matched to a gene; V was cut back by 5 bases and J by 2 bases. Per the germline V gene, CDR1 is DFQATT and CDR2 is SNEGSKA (reference sequence). Here the CDR3 DNA reads TGCAGTGCTGCAGACAGGGTCAACACTGAAGCTTTCTTT. This gives the protein CSAADRVNTEAFF.

This clonotype was detected only a few times. This chain connects TRBV7-9 to TRBJ2-7, with a possible D match to TRBD2 (6 bases). This CDR3 region has 12 residues. Germline CDR1 SEHNR, CDR2 FQNEAQ (reference sequence). The V end was cut by 5 bases, the J end by 7 bases, with 12 bases between. CDR3 region: CASSRGSSEQYF. CDR3 in DNA: TGTGCCAGCAGCCGGGGGAGTAGTGAGCAGTACTTC.

This chain links TRBV19 with TRBJ2-3; 9 nucleotides agree with TRBD2. J gave up 5 bases and V 4 bases, and 10 bases lay outside the gene matches. The CDR3 is 16 residues long. Germline CDR1 and CDR2: LNHDA and SQIVND (reference sequence). CDR3 sequence: CASSTSTSGTGDTQYF. In DNA form, the CDR3 reads TGTGCCAGTAGTACGTCGACTAGCGGAACTGGAGATACGCAGTATTTT.

A few counts support this clonotype. Mismatch with germline at one junction end may stem from a read error. The rearrangement uses TRBV6-2 or TRBV6-3 and TRBJ2-1; D is uncertain. Germline CDR1 MNHEY, CDR2 SVGEGT. CDR3 length: 13 amino acids. CDR3 sequence: CASSYYSDNEQFF. The CDR3 nucleotides read TGTGCCAGCAGTTACTACTCCGACAATGAGCAGTTCTTC.

In this sample, this clonotype turned up many times. This sequence joins TRBV4-2 and TRBJ2-1; no definite D call. The CDR3 has 13 residues. Germline-derived CDR1 and CDR2 are LGHNA and YNFKEQ. Trimming shortened V by 0 bases and J by 6 bases, and 6 bases separated the two germline ends. The CDR3 spells CASSQEGSNEQFF. CDR3 coding DNA: TGTGCCAGCAGCCAAGAGGGCAGCAATGAGCAGTTCTTC.

The J gene is TRBJ2-5, the V gene TRBV15; 9 positions match TRBD2. This CDR3 is built from 18 residues. Trimming took 1 base from V and 3 from J; bases not matched to a gene: 12. CDR1 and CDR2 (germline): LNHNV, YYDKDF (reference sequence). CDR3 protein: CATSRVLYRTSVKETQYF. Written as DNA, the CDR3 is TGTGCCACCAGCAGAGTCCTGTACAGGACTAGCGTAAAAGAGACCCAGTACTTC.

This clonotype was observed at least ten times. The chain couples TRBV7-2 to TRBJ2-2, with a weak D call TRBD1 (6 bases). The CDR3 covers 15 residues. Deletions cut 5 bases from V and 4 bases from J, with 14 bases between. From germline, CDR1 is SGHTA and CDR2 FQGNSA. This CDR3 is CASSPGVGVTGELFF. The CDR3 DNA is TGTGCCAGCAGCCCAGGGGTGGGAGTCACCGGGGAGCTGTTTTTT.

This clonotype has only a few counts. The J gene is TRBJ2-7, the V gene TRBV28, with D tentatively TRBD1 (5 bases). Germline-derived CDR1 and CDR2 are MDHEN and SYDVKM. V was trimmed by 6 bases and J by 4 bases, leaving 10 bases between them. The CDR3 spans 12 residues. The chain's CDR3 is CASRGVEYEQYF. The CDR3 bases are TGTGCCAGCAGAGGGGTAGAGTACGAGCAGTACTTC.

The chain employs TRBV12-3 or TRBV12-4 and TRBJ1-2, with D unresolved. V was shortened by 5 bases and J by 4 bases, with 14 bases between the two germline ends. CDR3 length: 14 residues. CDR3 sequence: CASSLAGLSYGYTF. The CDR3 coding sequence is TGTGCCAGCAGTCTCGCCGGCCTAAGCTATGGCTACACCTTC.

This clonotype came up many times. The chain carries TRBV6-1 and TRBJ2-5; D might be TRBD2 (5 bases). V was clipped by 1 base and J by 7 bases, with 13 bases between them. The CDR3 is 14 amino acids. CDR1 and CDR2 (germline): MNHNS, SASEGT. The CDR3 DNA is TGTGCCAGCAGTGAAGGAAGAGGGTTCGGGACCCAGTACTTC. This gives the protein CASSEGRGFGTQYF.